This T cell receptor (beta chain) originates from a study of radiotherapy plus CTLA-4 blockade in lung cancer. Study context: Objective responses arose in about 17% of patients, and 31% experienced disease control. Broader study findings: TCR clones of tumor origin grew in blood after radiotherapy plus ipilimumab.

The repertoire was sequenced with immunoSEQ multiplex PCR; TCRdb's copy has only in-frame clones and lacks some. Of approximately 45,000 clones listed, approximately 62% are singletons. For this clone: Antigen: not known.

J was trimmed by 5 bases and V by 5 bases; bases with no gene match: 2. The CDR3 extends over 14 amino acids. The germline gives CDR1 WNHNN, CDR2 SYGVQD (reference sequence). This clonotype originated in a human donor with non-small cell lung cancer who had a partial response to radiotherapy plus ipilimumab. J is TRBJ2-1 and V is TRBV10-1; 11 bases agree with TRBD2. The material sequenced was peripheral blood, taken from a patient treated with radiotherapy plus ipilimumab. The CDR3 sequence: CASSTSGSHNEQFF. CDR3 sequence (DNA): TGCGCCAGCAGTACTAGCGGGAGTCACAATGAGCAGTTCTTC.